Below are 16 T cell receptor beta chains sequenced from a single sample in a study of early T cells in non-severe SARS-CoV-2 infection. MiXCR was run by TCRdb on the 5' RACE reads, yielding one entry per CDR3 protein. The sample shows tens of thousands of distinct CDR3 sequences, 9% to 15% of them seen only once. Sequenced sample: whole blood. All receptors come from an adult who was a healthcare worker with PCR-confirmed SARS-CoV-2 infection or an uninfected control (not recorded which).

The V and J genes are TRBV20-1 and TRBJ2-3; the D is unclear. The germline V gene encodes CDR1 DFQATT and CDR2 SNEGSKA (reference sequence). The CDR3 is made up of 13 amino acids. With 2 bases removed from V and 0 bases from J, the gap between germline ends came to 6 bases. The CDR3, as DNA: TGCAGTGCTAGAAAACCCAGCACAGATACGCAGTATTTT. Residues: CSARKPSTDTQYF.

This clonotype has more than one count but fewer than ten. This chain connects TRBV29-1 to TRBJ1-5; possibly TRBD1 for D (6 bases). The CDR3 runs to 12 residues. Germline lookup yields CDR1 SQVTM and CDR2 ANQGSEA. V was shortened by 7 bases and J by 5 bases, with 12 bases between the two germline ends. The CDR3 DNA reads as TGCAGCGCCGGGGAGGGGGATCAGCCCCAGCATTTT. It codes for CSAGEGDQPQHF. The variable domain in full, completed from reference TRBV29-1 and TRBJ1-5, reads SAVISQKPSRDICQRGTSLTIQCQVDSQVTMMFWYRQQPGQSLTLIATANQGSEATYESGFVIDKFPISRPNLTFSTLTVSNMSPEDSSIYLCSAGEGDQPQHFGDGTRLSIL.

The V and J genes are TRBV12-3 or TRBV12-4 and TRBJ1-6, with 8 bases identical to TRBD1. CDR3 length: 14 residues. V lost 5 bases and J lost 7; bases outside the gene matches: 4. The CDR3: CASSLRDRNSPLHF. As DNA, the CDR3 is TGTGCCAGCAGTCTCCGGGACAGGAATTCACCCCTCCACTTT.

The V call is TRBV6-2 or TRBV6-3, the J call TRBJ2-3, with D tentatively TRBD1 or TRBD2 (5 bases each). CDR3 length: 14 residues. Germline assignment: CDR1 MNHEY and CDR2 SVGEGT. V gave up 6 bases and J gave up 4 bases, with 14 bases separating them. DNA of the CDR3: TGTGCCAGCAGCCGGACAAGGAGGTCAGATACGCAGTATTTT. Its protein product is CASSRTRRSDTQYF.

This clonotype has a count of ten or more. This chain uses TRBV29-1 with TRBJ1-1; D might be TRBD1 (6 bases). Germline CDR1 reads SQVTM; CDR2 reads ANQGSEA. CDR3 length: 11 amino acids. The V gene lost 8 bases and the J gene lost 1 base, with 8 bases spanning the gap. CDR3 bases: TGCAGCTCGGGACAGAACACTGAAGCTTTCTTT. It yields the protein CSSGQNTEAFF.

The table lists this clonotype with a few counts. This sequence joins TRBV12-3 or TRBV12-4 and TRBJ2-2; 9 bases match TRBD1. There are 17 residues in the CDR3. Trimming at V came to 6 bases and at J to 5 bases, leaving 13 bases not matched to a gene. Here the CDR3 DNA reads TGTGCCAGCAGGCCTAGAGAGGACAGGGGTGGGACCGGGGAGCTGTTTTTT. Its translation is CASRPREDRGGTGELFF.

The sample holds many counts of this clonotype. The CDR3 DNA reads as TGTGCCAGCAGCTCCCGCACGTCCACAGATACGCAGTATTTT. This gives the protein CASSSRTSTDTQYF. This chain joins TRBV5-4 and TRBJ2-3; no definite D call. The CDR3 is 14 residues long. V lost 3 bases and J lost 2, with 10 bases in between. From germline, CDR1 is SGHNT and CDR2 YYREEE (reference sequence).

This clonotype was detected a few times. The chain has TRBV10-3 and TRBJ2-3; no definite D call. Germline V lookup: CDR1 ENHRY, CDR2 SYGVKD. Trimming took off 7 bases at V and 2 bases at J, with 10 bases between the two ends. This CDR3 comprises 13 residues. The CDR3 sequence: CAINRLSTDTQYF. In DNA form, the CDR3 reads TGTGCCATCAACAGACTCTCCACAGATACGCAGTATTTT.

This clonotype has a handful of counts. The V gene is TRBV6-2 or TRBV6-3, the J gene TRBJ1-1; the D gene is possibly TRBD1 (5 bases). Germline V gives CDR1 MNHEY, CDR2 SVGEGT. V dropped 7 bases and J dropped 0 bases, with 12 bases sitting between them. The CDR3 contains 14 residues. The DNA for the CDR3 is TGTGCCAGCAAAAGGGACGGCTTGAACACTGAAGCTTTCTTT. Translating it yields CASKRDGLNTEAFF.

The chain joins TRBV20-1 to TRBJ2-7; a weak D match, TRBD2 (6 bases). Germline V CDR1 and CDR2: DFQATT, SNEGSKA (reference sequence). The V and J ends lost 0 bases and 3 bases respectively, with 12 bases between them. This CDR3 has 14 amino acids. In DNA, the CDR3 is TGCAGTGCTAGAGATCTAGCGTTAAACTACGAGCAGTACTTC. Amino acid sequence: CSARDLALNYEQYF.

The table lists this clonotype with many counts. V is TRBV12-3 or TRBV12-4 and J is TRBJ2-1, with D possibly matching TRBD1 (6 bases). CDR3 length: 15 amino acids. The V and J ends lost 6 bases and 0 bases respectively, with 12 bases between them. DNA of the CDR3: TGTGCCAGCAGCTCCAGGGGTAGCTCCTACAATGAGCAGTTCTTC. Encoded protein: CASSSRGSSYNEQFF.

The V and J genes are TRBV12-3 or TRBV12-4 and TRBJ2-7, with D unresolved. This CDR3 has 15 amino acids. The ends were cut back, 0 bases at V and 2 bases at J, with 11 bases in the middle. The CDR3 loop reads CASSLAARFPYEQYF. The CDR3 region has the DNA TGTGCCAGCAGTTTAGCGGCTAGATTCCCCTACGAGCAGTACTTC.

This CDR3 is CASSLRTGSDIQYF. CDR3 sequence (DNA): TGTGCCAGCTCCTTAAGGACAGGATCGGACATTCAGTACTTC. V gene TRBV18 combines with J gene TRBJ2-4, with 7 bases identical to TRBD1. Per germline, CDR1 KGHSH and CDR2 LQKENI. The CDR3 loop spans 14 amino acids. Germline trimming cut 6 bases from V and 8 bases from J; bases unmatched to any gene: 10.

This clonotype was counted at least ten times. J is TRBJ2-7 and V is TRBV5-1, with D perhaps being TRBD1 or TRBD2 (5 bases each). The CDR3 sequence is 15 residues long. The V end lost 0 bases, the J end lost 3 bases, and 13 bases lay between the germline ends. CDR1 and CDR2 (germline): SGHRS, YFSETQ. CDR3 nucleotide sequence: TGCGCCAGCAGCTTGGCCAGGGACGGCAACTACGAGCAGTACTTC. Translation gives CASSLARDGNYEQYF.

The chain is built from TRBV20-1 and TRBJ2-7, with 9 bases that match TRBD1. V was clipped by 4 bases and J by 5 bases; unmatched bases: 9. The CDR3 runs 14 residues. Germline CDR1 reads DFQATT; CDR2 reads SNEGSKA (reference sequence). The DNA for the CDR3 is TGCAGTGCTAAAAAACCGGGACAGGGAAACGAGCAGTACTTC. It codes for CSAKKPGQGNEQYF.

The rearrangement joins TRBV24-1 to TRBJ2-1; D unclear. Between the trimmed V and J ends, which lost 5 bases and 11 bases, there was a span of 12 bases. The CDR3 loop spans 12 amino acids. Germline CDR1 and CDR2: KGHDR and SFDVKD. This CDR3 is CATSGSTQKQFF. The CDR3 DNA is TGTGCCACCAGTGGCTCCACACAGAAGCAGTTCTTC.